Below, 11 T cell receptor beta chains from the same sample are listed, as sequenced in a study of T cell changes during pregnancy in multiple sclerosis (dated by TCRdb to the late 2010s). To prepare the library, the immunoSEQ multiplex PCR assay was applied. The table comes from immuneACCESS by way of TCRdb, which keeps in-frame sequences with V and J called. Part of the clones is missing from these tables; in studies checked, under half for an unresolved V gene and the rest for unknown reasons. The sample table shows 70,000 to 80,000 clones, and around 90% are seen once. Together, the top ten hold 0.43% of the sample. The sequences come from CD4+ T cells from peripheral blood mononuclear cells, collected before pregnancy. The source is a female donor with multiple sclerosis, enrolled in a pregnancy study.

The V and J genes are TRBV13 and TRBJ2-1; 10 bases are shared with TRBD2. Trimming at V came to 4 bases and at J to 8 bases, leaving 11 bases not matched to a gene. Germline V gene lookup returns CDR1 PRHDT and CDR2 FYEKMQ (reference sequence). The CDR3 runs to 16 residues. The CDR3 region is CASSSPAGGQVDEQFF. The CDR3 DNA sequence: TGTGCCAGCAGCTCACCAGCGGGAGGGCAGGTGGATGAGCAGTTCTTC.

The chain uses TRBV19 and TRBJ2-7; possibly TRBD2 for D (6 bases). The CDR3 runs to 15 residues. Trimming removed 4 bases from V and 3 bases from J, with 16 bases in between. The germline V gene encodes CDR1 LNHDA and CDR2 SQIVND (reference sequence). CDR3 sequence (DNA): TGTGCCAGTAGTACGGTGCCGGGAGCAGGCTACGAGCAGTACTTC. Amino acids: CASSTVPGAGYEQYF. Complete variable domain (other parts from reference TRBV19 and TRBJ2-7): DGGITQSPKYLFRKEGQNVTLSCEQNLNHDAMYWYRQDPGQGLRLIYYSQIVNDFQKGDIAEGYSVSREKKESFPLTVTSAQKNPTAFYLCASSTVPGAGYEQYFGPGTRLTVT.

This chain links TRBV29-1 with TRBJ2-3; D unresolved. The length of the CDR3 is 13 residues. The germline gives CDR1 SQVTM, CDR2 ANQGSEA. The V end lost 0 bases, the J end lost 5 bases, and 9 bases lay between the germline ends. The CDR3 reads CSVEELTGDTQYF. The DNA for the CDR3 is TGCAGCGTTGAAGAACTCACCGGAGATACGCAGTATTTT.

The V call is TRBV18, the J call TRBJ1-5; 8 bases agree with TRBD1. The CDR3 has 14 amino acids. V was clipped by 2 bases and J by 6 bases; unmatched bases: 3. The germline V gene has CDR1 KGHSH and CDR2 LQKENI. CDR3 sequence: CASSPYDRGQPQHF. Here the CDR3 DNA reads TGTGCCAGCTCACCATACGACAGGGGTCAGCCCCAGCATTTT.

The V and J genes are TRBV7-2 and TRBJ1-1; TRBD1 is a possible D gene (5 bases). The germline gives CDR1 SGHTA, CDR2 FQGNSA. The CDR3 loop spans 16 amino acids. V was clipped by 0 bases and J by 6 bases, with 17 bases between them. CDR3 nucleotides: TGTGCCAGCAGCTTAGCGGCAGGGAGGGTAAAGGCTGAAGCTTTCTTT. The encoded protein is CASSLAAGRVKAEAFF.

This clone was seen a handful of times. V gene TRBV19 combines with J gene TRBJ1-5; D gene unclear. CDR1 and CDR2 (germline): LNHDA, SQIVND (reference sequence). V lost 1 base and J 3 bases, leaving 7 bases between the germline ends. The CDR3 consists of 14 residues. Here the CDR3 reads CASSIAAANQPQHF. The CDR3 DNA is TGTGCCAGTAGTATAGCCGCGGCCAATCAGCCCCAGCATTTT.

V is TRBV7-2 and J is TRBJ2-2; D might be TRBD2 (7 bases). Germline CDR1 and CDR2: SGHTA and FQGNSA. V dropped 8 bases and J dropped 5 bases, with 24 bases sitting between them. This CDR3 is 17 amino acids long. The CDR3: CASGWGGARQRTGELFF. In nucleotides, the CDR3 is TGTGCCAGCGGGTGGGGGGGCGCAAGGCAGAGGACCGGGGAGCTGTTTTTT.

This chain joins TRBV2 and TRBJ2-1; 7 bases align to TRBD2. V dropped 6 bases and J dropped 1; count of bases not matched to a gene: 6. Germline CDR1 is SNHLY and CDR2 is FYNNEI. The CDR3 spans 15 residues. CDR3 DNA sequence: TGTGCCAGCAGCCAACCGGGACTATCCTACAATGAGCAGTTCTTC. It yields the protein CASSQPGLSYNEQFF.

This CDR3 reads CASSLSRISGNTIYF. CDR3 bases: TGTGCCAGCAGCTTATCCAGGATCTCTGGAAACACCATATATTTT. The chain uses TRBV7-2 and TRBJ1-3; no clear D. The CDR3 sequence is 15 residues long. V lost 2 bases and J lost 0, with 8 bases in between. CDR1 and CDR2 (germline): SGHTA, FQGNSA.

This chain connects TRBV6-1 to TRBJ2-1; 11 nucleotides match TRBD1. The germline V gene encodes CDR1 MNHNS and CDR2 SASEGT. There are 15 residues in the CDR3. Trimming at V came to 10 bases and at J to 8 bases, leaving 13 bases not matched to a gene. The CDR3 DNA sequence: TGTGCCAATTCCCGGACAGGGGGCACGGTGGATGAGCAGTTCTTC. This sequence encodes CANSRTGGTVDEQFF.

CDR3 amino acids: CAWSVLPGGTEAFF. The CDR3 bases are TGTGCCTGGAGTGTACTCCCAGGGGGCACTGAAGCTTTCTTT. The chain employs TRBV30 and TRBJ1-1, with 7 bases that match TRBD1. The CDR3 runs 14 residues. V lost 0 bases to trimming and J lost 4 bases; unmatched junction nucleotides: 5. The germline CDR1 and CDR2 sequences are GTSNPN and SVGIG (reference sequence).